The next 25 T cell receptor beta chains were all read from a single sample in a study of T cells in Graves' hyperthyroidism and ophthalmopathy. RNA transcripts yielded amplified TCR beta CDR3 regions. Using the HTBI primer set, a first-round RT-PCR was run on the TCR CDR3. Each CDR3 protein gets one entry after TCRdb re-called the multiplex PCR reads with MiXCR. There are approximately 520,000 distinct CDR3 sequences in the sample; roughly 25% occur only once, and 11% lies in the top ten. The sequencing sample was made of blood. The source of these receptors is a woman aged 25-40 years with Graves' ophthalmopathy.

This clonotype was counted many times. The chain uses TRBV28 and TRBJ1-5; 7 nucleotides line up with TRBD1. V trimming: 2 bases; J trimming: 5 bases; junction bases outside the gene matches: 3. The germline V gene encodes CDR1 MDHEN and CDR2 SYDVKM. The CDR3 extends over 14 amino acids. The CDR3 sequence is CASSLGDRDQPQHF. The CDR3 DNA reads as TGTGCCAGCAGTTTAGGGGACAGAGATCAGCCCCAGCATTTT.

This clonotype was seen a few times. The rearrangement uses TRBV28 and TRBJ2-5; perhaps TRBD2 as D (5 bases). This CDR3 spans 13 amino acids. CDR1 and CDR2 (germline): MDHEN, SYDVKM. V lost 6 bases, J lost 5 bases, and 13 bases lay in between. CDR3 loop: CASSRSGAETQYF. The CDR3 DNA is TGTGCCAGCAGCCGCAGCGGAGCCGAGACCCAGTACTTC.

This clonotype was recorded at least ten times. The V and J genes are TRBV29-1 and TRBJ1-2; no clear D gene. Trimming removed 2 bases at V and 4 bases at J, with 11 bases between. Germline assignment: CDR1 SQVTM and CDR2 ANQGSEA. The CDR3 totals 13 residues. The DNA of the CDR3 is TGCAGCGTTGAAACAGCCCGACTCTATGGCTACACCTTC. Translated, it gives CSVETARLYGYTF.

This clonotype was seen repeatedly, ten times or more. The chain carries TRBV20-1 and TRBJ1-5; TRBD1 matches 7 bases. Per germline, CDR1 DFQATT and CDR2 SNEGSKA (reference sequence). After removal of 0 bases from V and 7 bases from J, the junction contained 3 bases not matched to a gene. This CDR3 is 13 amino acids long. CDR3 nucleotides: TGCAGTGCTAGAGAACAGGGGTGGCAGCCCCAGCATTTT. This sequence encodes CSAREQGWQPQHF.

This clonotype was recorded at least ten times. The V and J genes are TRBV19 and TRBJ2-5, with D possibly being TRBD1 or TRBD2 (5 bases each). V was cut by 8 bases and J by 2 bases, with 9 bases left in between. Looked up from germline, CDR1 is LNHDA and CDR2 is SQIVND (reference sequence). This CDR3 region has 12 residues. CDR3 residues: CASAGAQETQYF. The CDR3 DNA reads TGTGCCAGTGCCGGGGCACAAGAGACCCAGTACTTC.

The sample holds many counts of this clonotype. The V and J genes are TRBV10-3 and TRBJ2-7; TRBD2 aligns across 11 bases. This CDR3 has 16 residues. Trimming took 2 bases from V and 4 from J; bases not matched to a gene: 7. The germline gives CDR1 ENHRY, CDR2 SYGVKD. The CDR3 protein is CAISEVSGGAFYEQYF. The CDR3 nucleotides are TGTGCCATCAGTGAGGTTAGCGGGGGGGCTTTTTACGAGCAGTACTTC.

This clonotype was found many times. The rearrangement uses TRBV28 and TRBJ2-7; D is uncertain. The germline gives CDR1 MDHEN, CDR2 SYDVKM. Trimming removed 2 bases from V and 6 bases from J, with 17 bases in between. This CDR3 is built from 15 residues. Written as DNA, the CDR3 is TGTGCCAGCAGTTTAATCCAGCCTAGTGGTCCCGAGCAGTACTTC. It translates to CASSLIQPSGPEQYF.

The chain combines TRBV7-4 with TRBJ2-7; 8 bases map to TRBD1. This CDR3 has 17 residues. V dropped 4 bases and J dropped 3; count of bases not matched to a gene: 14. Germline V lookup: CDR1 SGHVT, CDR2 SQSDAQ. Here the CDR3 reads CASSSKSRQGKFYEQYF. The CDR3 bases are TGTGCCAGCAGCTCCAAATCACGACAGGGGAAATTCTACGAGCAGTACTTC.

In its sample, this clonotype was seen many times. The chain carries TRBV20-1 and TRBJ1-1; D unresolved. Germline values: CDR1 DFQATT, CDR2 SNEGSKA (reference sequence). The CDR3 has 12 amino acids. With 3 bases removed from V and 1 base from J, the gap between germline ends came to 6 bases. The CDR3 reads CSASSGNTEAFF. The DNA of the CDR3 is TGCAGTGCTAGTTCAGGGAACACTGAAGCTTTCTTT.

This clonotype was observed at least ten times. The junction shows a germline mismatch at one end, possibly a read error. V usage is TRBV6-1 and J usage is TRBJ2-2, with D possibly being TRBD1 or TRBD2 (5 bases each). CDR3 length: 15 residues. Germline V CDR1 and CDR2: MNHNS, SASEGT. CDR3 region: CAGRGESSSTGELFF. CDR3 DNA sequence: TGTGCCGGCAGAGGGGAATCATCCTCCACCGGGGAGCTGTTTTTT.

The gene calls are TRBV14 and TRBJ1-4; tentatively, D is TRBD1 (5 bases). V lost 1 base, J lost 8 bases, and 8 bases lay in between. Germline-derived CDR1 and CDR2 are SGHDN and FVKESK. There are 13 residues in the CDR3. CDR3 protein: CASSQVSGEKLFF. CDR3 nucleotide sequence: TGTGCCAGCAGCCAAGTCTCAGGGGAAAAACTGTTTTTT.

This clonotype showed up many times. The chain couples TRBV28 to TRBJ2-5; 7 bases are shared with TRBD1. Losses at the gene ends were 5 bases for V and 2 bases for J; bases not matched to a gene: 5. This CDR3 contains 14 residues. Germline CDR1 reads MDHEN; CDR2 reads SYDVKM. The CDR3 DNA reads as TGTGCCAGCAGTACGGGGACAGCACAAGAGACCCAGTACTTC. Protein product: CASSTGTAQETQYF. The full variable domain, in which reference TRBV28 and TRBJ2-5 provide the parts outside the CDR3, is DVKVTQSSRYLVKRTGEKVFLECVQDMDHENMFWYRQDPGLGLRLIYFSYDVKMKEKGDIPEGYSVSREKKERFSLILESASTNQTSMYLCASSTGTAQETQYFGPGTRLLVL.

This clonotype has only a few counts. This chain joins TRBV20-1 and TRBJ1-1; 7 nucleotides agree with TRBD1. The junction had 8 bases not matched to a gene; V was cut back by 0 bases and J by 7 bases. CDR3 length: 14 amino acids. The germline V gene has CDR1 DFQATT and CDR2 SNEGSKA (reference sequence). The CDR3 region is CSARDSGGNFEAFF. The CDR3 bases are TGCAGTGCTAGAGATTCAGGGGGAAATTTTGAAGCTTTCTTT.

This clonotype has a count of ten or more. This CDR3 reads CASSPPDWPAKNIQYF. CDR3 sequence (DNA): TGTGCCAGCAGTCCACCCGATTGGCCGGCCAAAAACATTCAGTACTTC. The chain is built from TRBV28 and TRBJ2-4; D is unresolved. CDR3 length: 16 amino acids. The V gene's germline CDR1 is MDHEN and CDR2 SYDVKM. V was pared by 5 bases and J by 1 base, with 15 bases between.

This sequence joins TRBV6-5 and TRBJ2-7; the D is unclear. V lost 6 bases to trimming and J lost 5 bases, with 17 bases between them. CDR1 is MNHEY, CDR2 SVGAGI, per germline. This CDR3 has 14 amino acids. CDR3 in amino acids: CASRTGPRPNEQYF. The CDR3 DNA follows: TGTGCCAGCAGGACCGGGCCTCGCCCCAACGAGCAGTACTTC.

The chain has TRBV20-1 and TRBJ1-1; a possible D gene is TRBD1 (6 bases). Trimming took 1 base from V and 6 from J, leaving 15 bases between them. The V gene's germline CDR1 is DFQATT and CDR2 SNEGSKA (reference sequence). The CDR3 has 14 residues. The CDR3 is CSARALGGRAEAFF. The CDR3 coding sequence is TGCAGTGCTAGAGCGTTAGGGGGTAGGGCTGAAGCTTTCTTT.

This clonotype was counted a few times. The chain combines TRBV29-1 with TRBJ1-3; D remains unclear. This CDR3 is built from 12 residues. Per the germline V gene, CDR1 is SQVTM and CDR2 is ANQGSEA. Trimming pared 4 bases from V and 0 bases from J, leaving 4 bases between. This chain's CDR3 is CSVGYSGNTIYF. The CDR3 nucleotides are TGCAGCGTTGGATACTCTGGAAACACCATATATTTT.

Ten or more counts support this clonotype. The genes are TRBV13 and TRBJ1-2, with TRBD1 as a possible D gene (6 bases). The CDR3 has 12 amino acids. With 5 bases removed from V and 4 bases from J, the gap between germline ends came to 8 bases. Germline assignment: CDR1 PRHDT and CDR2 FYEKMQ (reference sequence). The CDR3 reads CASSGQLYGYTF. Written as DNA, the CDR3 is TGTGCCAGCAGCGGACAGCTCTATGGCTACACCTTC.

This clonotype was found many times. This rearrangement joins TRBV6-1 to TRBJ1-5; a possible D gene is TRBD1 (5 bases). V lost 2 bases to trimming and J lost 0 bases, with 8 bases between them. The length of the CDR3 is 15 residues. The germline gives CDR1 MNHNS, CDR2 SASEGT. The CDR3 DNA follows: TGTGCCAGCAGTGAATGGACACCTAGCAATCAGCCCCAGCATTTT. Its translation: CASSEWTPSNQPQHF.

This clonotype was seen a few times. This sequence joins TRBV27 and TRBJ1-1, with a possible D match to TRBD1 (5 bases). The CDR3 contains 15 residues. V lost 3 bases and J lost 3, with 14 bases in between. Germline CDR1 and CDR2: MNHEY and SMNVEV (reference sequence). This CDR3 is CASSLDPGIHTEAFF. The CDR3 DNA is TGTGCCAGCAGTTTGGACCCAGGGATCCACACTGAAGCTTTCTTT.

In its sample, this clonotype was seen many times. The chain is built from TRBV10-3 and TRBJ1-2; D unclear. This CDR3 contains 12 residues. V gave up 8 bases and J gave up 2 bases, with 9 bases separating them. Per germline, CDR1 ENHRY and CDR2 SYGVKD. For the CDR3, the DNA is TGTGCCATCGGTCAGGAGAACTATGGCTACACCTTC. Translating gives CAIGQENYGYTF.

The rearrangement links TRBV27 to TRBJ2-5; maybe TRBD2 (6 bases). Per the germline V gene, CDR1 is MNHEY and CDR2 is SMNVEV (reference sequence). The V and J ends lost 2 bases and 0 bases respectively, with 22 bases between them. The CDR3 length is 19 residues. The chain's CDR3 is CASSLKGSGGSPHQETQYF. Here the CDR3 DNA reads TGTGCCAGCAGTTTAAAAGGTAGCGGTGGGTCCCCCCACCAAGAGACCCAGTACTTC.

This clonotype has a count of ten or more. V usage is TRBV6-1 and J usage is TRBJ2-7; perhaps TRBD1 as D (5 bases). CDR3 length: 14 amino acids. Germline CDR1 reads MNHNS; CDR2 reads SASEGT. Trimming pared 6 bases from V and 2 bases from J, leaving 14 bases between. The CDR3 reads CASRSQGRTYEQYF. Here the CDR3 DNA reads TGTGCCAGCAGATCCCAGGGCAGGACCTACGAGCAGTACTTC.

The chain recombines TRBV9 with TRBJ1-3, with TRBD1 identical over 7 bases. The CDR3 is 16 residues long. Germline V gene lookup returns CDR1 SGDLS and CDR2 YYNGEE. V was pared by 2 bases and J by 3 bases, with 8 bases of the junction left unmatched. For the CDR3, the DNA is TGTGCCAGCAGCGTGAAGACAGGGAGAAATGGAAACACCATATATTTT. It specifies CASSVKTGRNGNTIYF.

This clonotype showed up many times. The chain has TRBV6-4 and TRBJ2-3; 10 positions agree with TRBD2. V was clipped by 6 bases and J by 2 bases; unmatched bases: 8. The CDR3 length is 16 residues. Germline assignment: CDR1 MRHNA and CDR2 SNTAGT. CDR3 region: CASSLLAGPSTDTQYF. CDR3 nucleotide sequence: TGTGCCAGCAGCCTACTAGCGGGACCTTCCACAGATACGCAGTATTTT.